One sample yielded the 9 T cell receptor beta chains listed below, sequenced in a study of blood T cell repertoires in COVID-19. Only in-frame clones appear in the TCRdb table, and some are missing; sequencing was by immunoSEQ multiplex PCR. This table has under 90,000 clones, around nine tenths appearing once. Sequences were obtained from peripheral blood. Receptors originate from a man between 40 and 49 years old with COVID-19, enrolled during active disease.

The chain couples TRBV3-1 (or the pseudogene TRBV3-2) to TRBJ2-2; D is undetermined. V lost 5 bases, J lost 1 base, and 5 bases lay in between. The germline V gene has CDR1 LGHDT and CDR2 YNNKEL (reference sequence). This CDR3 has 13 residues. Here the CDR3 DNA reads TGTGCCAGCAGCTCAATGAACACCGGGGAGCTGTTTTTT. Translated: CASSSMNTGELFF.

This clone was picked up one time. The chain employs TRBV6-5 and TRBJ2-7, with 7 bases matching TRBD2. This CDR3 is 12 amino acids long. Trimming cost V 7 bases and J 9 bases; bases outside gene matches: 9. Germline CDR1 is MNHEY and CDR2 is SVGAGI. The CDR3 loop is CASNPEGGAQYF. DNA of the CDR3: TGTGCCAGCAACCCCGAGGGAGGGGCGCAGTACTTC.

The chain recombines TRBV15 with TRBJ2-5; TRBD2 aligns across 9 bases. There are 13 residues in the CDR3. V lost 4 bases, J lost 4 bases, and 1 base stayed unmatched. Germline V gene lookup returns CDR1 LNHNV and CDR2 YYDKDF (reference sequence). In DNA, the CDR3 is TGTGCCACCAGCACGCGGGGGGGAGAGACCCAGTACTTC. Protein product: CATSTRGGETQYF.

This clone is labeled as medium-sized. The J gene is TRBJ2-7, the V gene TRBV3-1 (or the pseudogene TRBV3-2); D unclear. The germline CDR1 and CDR2 sequences are LGHDT and YNNKEL (reference sequence). This CDR3 spans 12 amino acids. The germline V and J ends were trimmed by 1 base and 3 bases, with 4 bases remaining between them. Here the CDR3 DNA reads TGTGCCAGCAGCCAAGGCGGCTACGAGCAGTACTTC. It encodes CASSQGGYEQYF.

The chain has TRBV7-6 and TRBJ2-1; a weak D match, TRBD2 (5 bases). CDR1 is SGHVS and CDR2 is FNYEAQ in the germline V gene. The CDR3 length is 16 residues. V shed 5 bases and J shed 4 bases, with 18 bases lying between them. Written as DNA, the CDR3 is TGTGCCAGCAGCCCCTCAGTGGGGAGCGGTTACAATGAGCAGTTCTTC. It translates to CASSPSVGSGYNEQFF.

J is TRBJ2-6 and V is TRBV5-1; D is perhaps TRBD2 (6 bases). This CDR3 comprises 17 residues. Germline CDR1 and CDR2: SGHRS and YFSETQ. V was clipped by 4 bases and J by 0 bases, with 14 bases between them. The CDR3 loop reads CASSLLAVGSGANVLTF. The CDR3 DNA reads as TGCGCCAGCAGCCTGTTAGCGGTTGGCTCTGGGGCCAACGTCCTGACTTTC.

This chain links TRBV5-4 with TRBJ1-6, with a tentative D call TRBD1 (5 bases). CDR3 size: 17 residues. The V and J ends lost 2 bases and 0 bases respectively, with 12 bases between them. Germline CDR1 and CDR2: SGHNT and YYREEE (reference sequence). CDR3 sequence: CASSLLGVSSYNSPLHF. The CDR3 bases are TGTGCCAGCAGCTTATTAGGGGTGAGCTCCTATAATTCACCCCTCCACTTT.

This chain connects TRBV4-1 to TRBJ1-3, with TRBD1 identical over 8 bases. Germline V lookup: CDR1 MGHRA, CDR2 YSYEKL. The junction had 10 bases not matched to a gene; V was cut back by 6 bases and J by 0 bases. This CDR3 is built from 17 residues. In DNA, the CDR3 is TGCGCCAGCAGAATCCGGGACAGGCAAACCTCTGGAAACACCATATATTTT. The encoded protein is CASRIRDRQTSGNTIYF.

The chain uses TRBV29-1 and TRBJ2-7; no reliable D call. V was cut by 2 bases and J by 4 bases, with 12 bases left in between. CDR3 length: 13 residues. Germline V gene lookup returns CDR1 SQVTM and CDR2 ANQGSEA. This chain's CDR3 is CSVENAAAYEQYF. Here the CDR3 DNA reads TGCAGCGTTGAAAACGCGGCGGCTTACGAGCAGTACTTC.